The present entry profiles one T cell receptor (beta chain) with its context. Germline V gene lookup returns CDR1 DFQATT and CDR2 SNEGSKA (reference sequence). The V end was cut by 3 bases, the J end by 6 bases, with 17 bases between. The CDR3 has 14 residues. This sample stems from a study of blood T cell repertoires in COVID-19. Looking at the study overall: The United States, Italy and Spain supplied acute and convalescent COVID-19 samples. T cells, B-cell-depleted T cells, or PBMCs supplied cDNA or gDNA.

Study processing details: It was from reference gene primer amplification that nucleated cell counts were estimated. The repertoire was sequenced with immunoSEQ multiplex PCR; TCRdb's copy has only in-frame clones and lacks some. From that table come the V and J calls and clone size; the DNA was used to work out D and trimming. This sample has under 150,000 clones, with around 83% found just once. This receptor was taken from a man aged 40-55 years with active or convalescent COVID-19. Sequencing was done on a sample of peripheral blood. J is TRBJ1-2 and V is TRBV20-1; D is unclear. The CDR3 nucleotides read TGCAGTGCTAGTGAGGAGGACCTCGGTGATGGCTACACCTTC. Translation: CSASEEDLGDGYTF.